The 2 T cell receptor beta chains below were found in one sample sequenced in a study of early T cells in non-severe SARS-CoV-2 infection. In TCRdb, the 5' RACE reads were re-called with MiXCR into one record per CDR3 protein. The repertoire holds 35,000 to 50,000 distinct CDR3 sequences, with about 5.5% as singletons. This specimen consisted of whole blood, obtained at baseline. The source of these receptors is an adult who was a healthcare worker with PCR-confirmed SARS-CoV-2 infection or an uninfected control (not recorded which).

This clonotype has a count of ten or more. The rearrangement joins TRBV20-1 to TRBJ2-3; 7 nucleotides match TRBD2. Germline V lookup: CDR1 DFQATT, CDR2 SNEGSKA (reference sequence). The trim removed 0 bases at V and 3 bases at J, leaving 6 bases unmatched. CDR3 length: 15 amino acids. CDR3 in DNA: TGCAGTGCTAGAGATGGGAGGGGCTTGACAGATACGCAGTATTTT. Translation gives CSARDGRGLTDTQYF.

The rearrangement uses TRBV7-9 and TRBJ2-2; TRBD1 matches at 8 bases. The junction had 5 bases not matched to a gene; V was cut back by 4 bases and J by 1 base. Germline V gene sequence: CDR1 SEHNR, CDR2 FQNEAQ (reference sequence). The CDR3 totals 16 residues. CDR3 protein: CASSYPGGENTGELFF. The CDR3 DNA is TGTGCCAGCAGCTATCCAGGGGGCGAGAACACCGGGGAGCTGTTTTTT.